Each of the 18 T cell receptor beta chains below was sequenced from the same sample in a study of T cells in women clearing cervical HPV infection. Sequencing was performed with immunoSEQ multiplex PCR; in TCRdb, only in-frame clones are kept and a portion is missing. In total, the table holds some 28,000 clones. What was sequenced was blood buffy coat. The receptor set was obtained from a woman aged 18 to 75 with a cervical HPV16 infection that either progressed to CIN3+ or cleared (not recorded which).

About this clone itself: The read ends 3 residues early relative to the CDR3; the germline J gene fills the gap. This chain connects TRBV6-2 or TRBV6-3 to TRBJ1-1; 7 nucleotides line up with TRBD1. J gave up 1 base and V 2 bases, and 7 bases lay outside the gene matches. The CDR3 totals 16 residues. Germline V lookup: CDR1 MNHEY, CDR2 SVGEGT. The sequenced part of the CDR3 DNA is TGTGCCAGCAGTTACCCTGACAGGGTTTGGAACACTGAA. Protein sequence: CASSYPDRVWNTE. The entire CDR3 protein is CASSYPDRVWNTEAFF.

On this clone: Read data end 3 residues before the CDR3 end; the end is taken from the germline J gene. The chain combines TRBV2 with TRBJ1-5, with D perhaps matching TRBD1 (6 bases). The V gene lost 7 bases and the J gene lost 1 base, with 11 bases spanning the gap. The germline CDR1 and CDR2 sequences are SNHLY and FYNNEI. This CDR3 is 14 amino acids long. The DNA read from the CDR3 is TGTGCCAGCAAGCCAGGGGTGAGCAATCAGCCC. Translated: CASKPGVSNQP. The whole CDR3 region reads CASKPGVSNQPQHF.

Concerning this clone itself: The sequenced fragment ends 3 residues before the CDR3 boundary, so the rest is inferred from the germline J gene. V gene TRBV5-1 combines with J gene TRBJ2-2; maybe TRBD1 (6 bases). The CDR3 has 16 amino acids. Trimming pared 4 bases from V and 1 base from J, leaving 14 bases between. Looked up from germline, CDR1 is SGHRS and CDR2 is YFSETQ. CDR3 protein: CASSRTRTVNTGELFF. Incomplete CDR3 DNA: TGCGCCAGCAGCCGGACCCGGACAGTGAACACCGGGGAG.

On this clone itself: The CDR3 is cut off 3 residues early in the read; its end comes from the germline J gene. The rearrangement links TRBV5-1 to TRBJ2-5; 8 bases are a match to TRBD2. This CDR3 contains 16 residues. CDR1 and CDR2 from the germline V gene are SGHRS and YFSETQ. Unmatched junction bases numbered 9, after V lost 0 bases and J lost 5 bases. CDR3 amino acids: CASSLGSAGVRETQYF. CDR3 bases read: TGCGCCAGCAGCTTGGGTTCAGCGGGAGTCAGGGAGACC.

To note about this clone: The read ends 3 residues shy of where the CDR3 ends; the end is completed using the germline J gene. V is TRBV4-1 and J is TRBJ2-3; TRBD2 matches 11 bases. The CDR3 sequence is 17 residues long. Germline CDR1 MGHRA, CDR2 YSYEKL. The DNA read from the CDR3 is TGCGCCAGCAGCCAGAACGGACTAGCGGGTTTCCAAGAGACG. This sequence encodes CASSQNGLAGFQET. The entire CDR3 protein is CASSQNGLAGFQETQYF.

In regard to this clone: The read gets to within 3 residues of the CDR3 end, and the germline J gene fills in the rest. This chain uses TRBV7-2 with TRBJ1-2, with a possible D match to TRBD1 (5 bases). Germline V gene lookup returns CDR1 SGHTA and CDR2 FQGNSA. The CDR3 contains 15 residues. CDR3 DNA (partial): TGTGCCAGCAGCGGCGGGGGGGAGAGTTCCTACGAC. Protein: CASSGGGESSYD. The whole CDR3 is CASSGGGESSYDYTF.

Comment on this clone: The DNA ends 3 residues before the CDR3 does, and the rest of the CDR3 is filled in from the germline J gene. V usage is TRBV20-1 and J usage is TRBJ2-7; 12 bases are shared with TRBD2. The V and J ends lost 3 bases and 1 base, in that order; junction bases with no gene match: 4. CDR1 DFQATT and CDR2 SNEGSKA come from the germline V gene (reference sequence). The CDR3 runs 15 residues. CDR3 DNA, as far as it was read: TGCAGTGCTAGCGGACTAGCGGGGCTGTCCTACGAG. Translation: CSASGLAGLSYE. The CDR3 in its entirety is CSASGLAGLSYEQYF.

To note about this clone: The CDR3 end lies 3 residues beyond the end of the read and is filled in from the germline J gene. This sequence joins TRBV19 and TRBJ1-2, with D unclear. The CDR3 spans 15 residues. The germline V gene encodes CDR1 LNHDA and CDR2 SQIVND (reference sequence). CDR3: CASNTVEGPGNDYTF. The covered CDR3 bases are TGTGCCAGTAACACAGTGGAAGGCCCAGGAAATGAC.

A remark on this clone: The CDR3 end falls 3 residues outside the read, so it is completed with the germline J gene. The chain has TRBV5-8 and TRBJ2-7; 8 nucleotides align to TRBD1. The CDR3 consists of 13 residues. Germline trimming cut 4 bases from V and 6 bases from J; bases unmatched to any gene: 6. Germline CDR1 is SGHTS and CDR2 is YDEGEE. The CDR3 sequence is CASSGRGRREQYF. CDR3 DNA (partial): TGTGCCAGCAGCGGCAGGGGGCGACGCGAG.

Note on this clone: The observed sequence ends 3 residues before the CDR3 terminus, with the missing tail filled in from the germline J gene. The V call is TRBV20-1, the J call TRBJ2-5; 13 bases align to TRBD2. V was clipped by 4 bases and J by 5 bases; unmatched bases: 7. The CDR3 loop spans 15 amino acids. Germline lookup yields CDR1 DFQATT and CDR2 SNEGSKA (reference sequence). CDR3 in amino acids: CSATALAGGGETQYF. CDR3 DNA, as far as it was read: TGCAGTGCTACAGCACTAGCGGGAGGGGGTGAGACC.

Of note for this clone: The CDR3 end falls 3 residues outside the read, so it is completed with the germline J gene. This chain links TRBV14 with TRBJ2-7; 8 bases agree with TRBD1. Per germline, CDR1 SGHDN and CDR2 FVKESK. J was trimmed by 6 bases and V by 4 bases; bases with no gene match: 8. The CDR3 has 14 amino acids. The sequenced part of the CDR3 DNA is TGTGCCAGCAGCCCGCGGACAGGGCTGGCCGAG. Its protein is CASSPRTGLAE. The full CDR3 protein reads CASSPRTGLAEQYF.

Comment on this clone: The missing CDR3 end, 3 residues past where the read stops, is filled in from the germline J gene. The sample carries other DNA sequences with the same CDR3. The chain is built from TRBV18 and TRBJ1-3, with TRBD1 matching 7 bases. Germline values: CDR1 KGHSH, CDR2 LQKENI. With 2 bases clipped from V and 0 bases from J, the junction kept 7 bases outside the gene matches. The CDR3 is 17 amino acids. CDR3 DNA, as far as it was read: TGTGCCAGCTCACCAGCCCGAGGGGGCCTCTCTGGAAACACC. Translating it yields CASSPARGGLSGNT. The complete CDR3 sequence is CASSPARGGLSGNTIYF.

As concerns this clone: The read finishes 3 residues shy of the CDR3 end, and the germline J gene is used to complete it. The identical CDR3 is also encoded by other nucleotide sequences in the sample. V is TRBV5-1 and J is TRBJ2-6; the match to TRBD2 covers 9 bases. J lost 2 bases, V lost 2 bases, and 8 bases had no gene match. Germline V gives CDR1 SGHRS, CDR2 YFSETQ. There are 18 residues in the CDR3. The covered CDR3 bases are TGCGCCAGCAGCTTCTCCGGGACTAGCACCCCTGGGGCCAACGTC. It encodes CASSFSGTSTPGANV. The full-length CDR3 reads as CASSFSGTSTPGANVLTF.

As concerns this clone: The read finishes 3 residues shy of the CDR3 end, and the germline J gene is used to complete it. V usage is TRBV20-1 and J usage is TRBJ2-1; TRBD2 agrees at 11 bases. The germline CDR1 and CDR2 sequences are DFQATT and SNEGSKA (reference sequence). The CDR3 length is 15 residues. The trim removed 5 bases at V and 2 bases at J, leaving 5 bases unmatched. The CDR3 here is CSAQTSGDAYNEQFF. Incomplete CDR3 DNA: TGCAGTGCTCAGACTAGCGGGGATGCCTACAATGAG.

Notes on this clone: The read terminates 3 residues before the CDR3 end, so the remaining end is supplied by the germline J gene. The chain is built from TRBV7-9 and TRBJ1-2; D unclear. Trimming stripped 4 bases from V and 6 bases from J, with 12 bases between. CDR3 length: 13 amino acids. Germline assignment: CDR1 SEHNR and CDR2 FQNEAQ (reference sequence). CDR3 bases read: TGTGCCAGCAGCTCCTGGACTACAAATGGC. This translates into CASSSWTTNG. The full CDR3 protein is CASSSWTTNGYTF.

About this clone: Read data end 3 residues before the CDR3 end; the end is taken from the germline J gene. The chain links TRBV30 to TRBJ1-4, with D maybe TRBD1 (5 bases). Per the germline V gene, CDR1 is GTSNPN and CDR2 is SVGIG (reference sequence). The CDR3 consists of 13 residues. The sequenced part of the CDR3 DNA is TGTGCCTGGAGTCCGCAGGGCGAATCACCA. It specifies CAWSPQGESP. The whole CDR3 is CAWSPQGESPLFF.

The CDR3 region is CASSPWGAYNEQFF. The sequenced CDR3 bases are TGTGCCAGCAGCCCCTGGGGGGCCTACAATGAG. J is TRBJ2-1 and V is TRBV7-6, with a weak D call TRBD2 (6 bases). The CDR3 end lies 3 residues beyond the end of the read and is filled in from the germline J gene. The length of the CDR3 is 14 residues. The V gene lost 5 bases and the J gene lost 2 bases, with 10 bases spanning the gap. Germline lookup yields CDR1 SGHVS and CDR2 FNYEAQ.

CDR3 in amino acids: CASSDRDRGSGANVLFF. The part of the CDR3 DNA that was read is TGTGCCAGCAGTGACCGGGACAGGGGATCTGGGGCCAACGTA. V usage is TRBV6-4 and J usage is TRBJ1-4; 10 nucleotides match TRBD1. The CDR3 end falls 3 residues outside the read, so it is completed with the germline J gene. The CDR3 totals 17 residues. The V gene's germline CDR1 is MRHNA and CDR2 SNTAGT.